The subject of this entry is one T cell receptor (beta chain). Its antigen is not known. The sample belongs to a study of T cell responses to AZD1222 COVID-19 vaccine. Findings and limits, study-wide: Samples come after the peak T cell response, not at day 14. Most donors were white British and more were female, and clonal diversity was possibly underestimated.

The table came from immunoSEQ multiplex PCR; TCRdb's copy has only in-frame clones and leaves some out. Among some 130,000 clones listed, about 87% were seen once. This sequence originates from an adult in good health. The sample was peripheral blood, taken on day 0 of AZD1222 vaccination.

The CDR3 region is CASSLAFSGSSGETQYF. As DNA, the CDR3 is TGCGCCAGCAGCTTGGCTTTTAGCGGGAGCTCCGGAGAGACCCAGTACTTC. V is TRBV5-1 and J is TRBJ2-5; 9 positions match TRBD2. J lost 4 bases, V lost 0 bases, and 10 bases had no gene match. The CDR3 consists of 17 residues. Germline loops: CDR1 SGHRS, CDR2 YFSETQ. The variable domain in full, completed from reference TRBV5-1 and TRBJ2-5, reads KAGVTQTPRYLIKTRGQQVTLSCSPISGHRSVSWYQQTPGQGLQFLFEYFSETQRNKGNFPGRFSGRQFSNSRSEMNVSTLELGDSALYLCASSLAFSGSSGETQYFGPGTRLLVL.